Below, one T cell receptor (beta chain) is given with its context. The same CDR3 arises from other DNA sequences in this sample as well. Libraries were prepared by immunoSEQ multiplex PCR; TCRdb keeps only in-frame clonotypes and omits some of them. The repertoire holds 450,000 to 500,000 clones, 70% to 80% seen once, with around 12% in the top ten. The record originates from a study of shared clonotypes between healthy human individuals. The V gene end was trimmed by 6 bases and the J gene end by 3 bases; junction bases not matched to a gene: 5. There are 16 residues in the CDR3. Germline V gene data show CDR1 as SNHLY and CDR2 as FYNNEI.

The sequenced material came from PBMCs. The sequence was collected from a middle-aged woman in good health. Some clones in this sample may be carry-over from other donors' samples. The chain recombines TRBV2 with TRBJ2-3, with TRBD2 matching over 14 bases. As DNA, the CDR3 is TGTGCCAGCAGGGGGACTAGCGGGAGTGGTACAGATACGCAGTATTTT. It translates to CASRGTSGSGTDTQYF.